The 26 T cell receptor beta chains below were found in one sample sequenced in a study of T cell clones after liver transplantation (dated by TCRdb to the late 2010s). The library came from the immunoSEQ multiplex PCR assay. TCRdb provides this immuneACCESS table in a form limited to in-frame rearrangements. Some clones are lacking; in checked studies, under half of them reflect an unresolved V gene, and why the rest are absent is not known. Across this sample there are around 60,000 clones, with about two thirds seen only once. Of the sample, over 12% is held by the ten largest clones. The time point label corresponds to: pre-transplant. The source was CD4+ T cells from blood, collected before liver transplant. The receptor set was obtained from a human donor who received a liver transplant.

This chain connects TRBV10-3 to TRBJ1-1, with D unclear. CDR1 and CDR2 (germline): ENHRY, SYGVKD. The CDR3 has 13 amino acids. Trimming removed 8 bases from V and 0 bases from J, with 10 bases in between. The CDR3 DNA sequence: TGTGCCATCCGTGCAGTGTTGAACACTGAAGCTTTCTTT. Translation: CAIRAVLNTEAFF.

The gene calls are TRBV6-5 and TRBJ1-6; TRBD1 matches 9 bases. The CDR3 totals 14 residues. Trimming removed 6 bases from V and 8 bases from J; junction bases left unmatched: 5. Germline assignment: CDR1 MNHEY and CDR2 SVGAGI. The CDR3 nucleotides are TGTGCCAGCAGACCGGGACAGGGCCATTCACCCCTCCACTTT. This sequence encodes CASRPGQGHSPLHF.

V is TRBV30 and J is TRBJ1-5; a possible D gene is TRBD1 (5 bases). The germline V and J ends were trimmed by 2 bases and 7 bases, with 9 bases remaining between them. CDR1 GTSNPN and CDR2 SVGIG come from the germline V gene (reference sequence). This CDR3 contains 12 residues. The chain's CDR3 is CAWSNGGQPQHF. As DNA, the CDR3 is TGTGCCTGGAGTAACGGGGGGCAGCCCCAGCATTTT.

The chain combines TRBV30 with TRBJ1-5; 7 nucleotides match TRBD1. CDR3 length: 13 residues. Unmatched junction bases numbered 4, after V lost 3 bases and J lost 5 bases. CDR1 and CDR2 from the germline V gene are GTSNPN and SVGIG (reference sequence). CDR3 loop: CAWSGQEDQPQHF. The CDR3 coding sequence is TGTGCCTGGAGCGGACAGGAGGATCAGCCCCAGCATTTT.

The rearrangement uses TRBV7-2 and TRBJ2-7; 11 nucleotides line up with TRBD2. Trimming took 5 bases from V and 6 from J; bases not matched to a gene: 9. The CDR3 covers 15 residues. Germline V gene data show CDR1 as SGHTA and CDR2 as FQGNSA. DNA of the CDR3: TGTGCCAGCAGCCCATACCTAGCGGGGGGCAGCGAGCAGTACTTC. Its protein product is CASSPYLAGGSEQYF.

This chain's CDR3 is CASSIIGTYEQYF. In nucleotides, the CDR3 is TGTGCCAGTTCCATTATCGGGACCTACGAGCAGTACTTC. The chain combines TRBV14 with TRBJ2-7; D is possibly TRBD2 (5 bases). Germline assignment: CDR1 SGHDN and CDR2 FVKESK. Deletions cut 9 bases from V and 2 bases from J, with 14 bases between. This CDR3 contains 13 residues.

This clone was picked up one time. The genes are TRBV5-5 and TRBJ2-6, with D hard to call. The V gene's germline CDR1 is SGHKS and CDR2 YYEKEE (reference sequence). Deletions cut 4 bases from V and 0 bases from J, with 11 bases between. The CDR3 runs 16 residues. CDR3 sequence: CASSTVLSSGANVLTF. The DNA for the CDR3 is TGTGCCAGCAGCACGGTCTTGAGCTCTGGGGCCAACGTCCTGACTTTC.

The V gene is TRBV20-1, the J gene TRBJ1-2; tentatively, D is TRBD1 (5 bases). The CDR3 spans 11 residues. Germline CDR1 is DFQATT and CDR2 is SNEGSKA (reference sequence). Trimming left V 7 bases short and J 8 bases short, with 14 bases between. The CDR3 nucleotides read TGCAGTGTCAGGGTTCCCGGGGGCTACACCTTC. Its protein is CSVRVPGGYTF.

This chain connects TRBV5-1 to TRBJ2-1, with D tentatively TRBD1 (5 bases). V lost 5 bases and J 0 bases, leaving 12 bases between the germline ends. The CDR3 runs 15 residues. Germline V lookup: CDR1 SGHRS, CDR2 YFSETQ. CDR3 nucleotides: TGCGCCAGCAGTTTTAGACAGAGCTCCTACAATGAGCAGTTCTTC. As protein: CASSFRQSSYNEQFF. The whole variable domain, remainder taken from reference TRBV5-1 and TRBJ2-1, is KAGVTQTPRYLIKTRGQQVTLSCSPISGHRSVSWYQQTPGQGLQFLFEYFSETQRNKGNFPGRFSGRQFSNSRSEMNVSTLELGDSALYLCASSFRQSSYNEQFFGPGTRLTVL.

This clone was seen more than once but under ten times. The chain uses TRBV20-1 and TRBJ1-2; 11 bases fit TRBD1. There are 11 residues in the CDR3. Germline loops: CDR1 DFQATT, CDR2 SNEGSKA (reference sequence). In DNA form, the CDR3 reads TGCACCGGGACAGGGGGATCTGGCTACACCTTC. Residues: CTGTGGSGYTF.

V is TRBV18 and J is TRBJ1-3; a possible D gene is TRBD1 (5 bases). This CDR3 has 17 residues. In germline, CDR1 is KGHSH, CDR2 LQKENI. The V gene lost 1 base and the J gene lost 0 bases, with 13 bases spanning the gap. Here the CDR3 reads CASSPLIDRDSGNTIYF. The CDR3, as DNA: TGTGCCAGCTCACCACTTATCGACAGAGACTCTGGAAACACCATATATTTT.

This chain joins TRBV7-3 and TRBJ2-3; a weak D match, TRBD2 (6 bases). Germline values: CDR1 SGHTA, CDR2 FQGTGA. The CDR3 sequence is 15 residues long. The V and J ends lost 2 bases and 2 bases respectively, with 11 bases between them. This CDR3 reads CASSLSGVDTDTQYF. The DNA for the CDR3 is TGTGCCAGCAGCTTATCGGGGGTGGACACAGATACGCAGTATTTT.

This clone was observed once. The CDR3: CAWSESRNTEAFF. DNA of the CDR3: TGTGCCTGGAGTGAGTCGCGGAACACTGAAGCTTTCTTT. This rearrangement joins TRBV30 to TRBJ1-1; D not certain. Trimming removed 1 base at V and 1 base at J, with 7 bases between. Germline V lookup: CDR1 GTSNPN, CDR2 SVGIG (reference sequence). CDR3 length: 13 amino acids.

The J gene is TRBJ1-1, the V gene TRBV7-2; 10 bases line up with TRBD1. In germline, CDR1 is SGHTA, CDR2 FQGNSA. The ends lost 6 bases at V and 5 bases at J; junction bases unmatched: 12. CDR3 length: 16 amino acids. The CDR3 coding sequence is TGTGCCAGCAGGGTGACAGGGGGCGGATATGATACTGAAGCTTTCTTT. Its protein product is CASRVTGGGYDTEAFF.

The chain recombines TRBV19 with TRBJ2-3; possibly TRBD2 for D (5 bases). V was trimmed by 6 bases and J by 4 bases, leaving 11 bases between them. The germline CDR1 and CDR2 sequences are LNHDA and SQIVND (reference sequence). The CDR3 consists of 13 residues. CDR3 amino acids: CASRPRGSDTQYF. CDR3 DNA: TGTGCCAGTAGGCCCCGGGGATCAGATACGCAGTATTTT.

The chain carries TRBV28 and TRBJ1-1, with TRBD1 matching over 7 bases. CDR1 and CDR2 from the germline V gene are MDHEN and SYDVKM. V gave up 4 bases and J gave up 0 bases; unmatched junction bases: 5. This CDR3 contains 15 residues. The CDR3 bases are TGTGCCAGCAGTTCCCTAGGGGGCATGAACACTGAAGCTTTCTTT. It translates to CASSSLGGMNTEAFF.

This clone was recorded at least ten times. This chain joins TRBV7-9 and TRBJ2-2; 8 bases line up with TRBD1. The length of the CDR3 is 16 residues. V gave up 4 bases and J gave up 0 bases; unmatched junction bases: 4. CDR1 is SEHNR, CDR2 FQNEAQ, per germline (reference sequence). CDR3 DNA: TGTGCCAGCAGCTCTAGGACAGGGTCGAACACCGGGGAGCTGTTTTTT. Protein: CASSSRTGSNTGELFF. Looking up the rest from reference TRBV7-9 and TRBJ2-2 gives the full variable domain: DTGVSQNPRHKITKRGQNVTFRCDPISEHNRLYWYRQTLGQGPEFLTYFQNEAQLEKSRLLSDRFSAERPKGSFSTLEIQRTEQGDSAMYLCASSSRTGSNTGELFFGEGSRLTVL.

This clone is medium-sized. The chain employs TRBV19 and TRBJ1-4; weak D call: TRBD1 (5 bases). The CDR3 has 14 residues. The germline V gene has CDR1 LNHDA and CDR2 SQIVND (reference sequence). V was pared by 7 bases and J by 8 bases, with 17 bases between. This CDR3 reads CASTSGETGEKLFF. The CDR3 region has the DNA TGTGCCAGTACCTCGGGGGAGACGGGGGAAAAACTGTTTTTT.

CDR3 region: CASSLSDSGYTF. In DNA form, the CDR3 reads TGTGCCAGCAGCCTGAGCGACTCCGGCTACACCTTC. This sequence joins TRBV7-6 and TRBJ1-2; D is unclear. V was cut by 5 bases and J by 8 bases, with 12 bases left in between. Looked up from germline, CDR1 is SGHVS and CDR2 is FNYEAQ. The CDR3 spans 12 residues.

This clone was counted only a few times. The V gene is TRBV5-1, the J gene TRBJ1-4; the match to TRBD1 covers 9 bases. V shed 1 base, J shed 7 bases, and the junction held 5 bases outside the gene matches. The CDR3 totals 15 residues. CDR1 is SGHRS, CDR2 YFSETQ, per germline. CDR3 sequence reads: CASSLNRGPGEKLFF. In DNA, the CDR3 is TGCGCCAGCAGCTTGAACAGGGGGCCAGGTGAAAAACTGTTTTTT.

The chain recombines TRBV18 with TRBJ2-5, with D tentatively TRBD1 (5 bases). V was cut by 5 bases and J by 0 bases, with 10 bases left in between. CDR1 KGHSH and CDR2 LQKENI come from the germline V gene. The CDR3 is 14 amino acids. The CDR3 sequence is CASSSRANQETQYF. Written as DNA, the CDR3 is TGTGCCAGCTCATCCAGGGCCAACCAAGAGACCCAGTACTTC. The whole variable domain, remainder taken from reference TRBV18 and TRBJ2-5, is NAGVMQNPRHLVRRRGQEARLRCSPMKGHSHVYWYRQLPEEGLKFMVYLQKENIIDESGMPKERFSAEFPKEGPSILRIQQVVRGDSAAYFCASSSRANQETQYFGPGTRLLVL.

The chain links TRBV2 to TRBJ1-5; tentative D call: TRBD1 (5 bases). Germline loops: CDR1 SNHLY, CDR2 FYNNEI. Trimming cost V 1 base and J 0 bases, with 7 bases left between them. This CDR3 is built from 15 residues. The CDR3 loop reads CASSEDGHSNQPQHF. DNA of the CDR3: TGTGCCAGCAGTGAAGACGGACATAGCAATCAGCCCCAGCATTTT.

The chain couples TRBV28 to TRBJ1-3, with TRBD1 identical over 8 bases. Germline CDR1 and CDR2: MDHEN and SYDVKM. J lost 0 bases, V lost 5 bases, and 12 bases had no gene match. The CDR3 has 18 residues. The CDR3 DNA reads TGTGCCAGCAGTATCAATCCGGGACAGGCGAACTCTGGAAACACCATATATTTT. It specifies CASSINPGQANSGNTIYF.

This clone was detected once. The genes are TRBV7-8 and TRBJ2-5; perhaps TRBD1 as D (5 bases). The V and J ends lost 1 base and 3 bases respectively, with 9 bases between them. The CDR3 has 14 amino acids. Germline CDR1 reads SGHVS; CDR2 reads FQNEAQ. CDR3 amino acids: CASSLGTTKETQYF. As DNA, the CDR3 is TGTGCCAGCAGCTTAGGGACAACCAAAGAGACCCAGTACTTC. Together with reference TRBV7-8 and TRBJ2-5, the CDR3 gives the full variable domain: GAGVSQSPRYKVAKRGQDVALRCDPISGHVSLFWYQQALGQGPEFLTYFQNEAQLDKSGLPSDRFFAERPEGSVSTLKIQRTQQEDSAVYLCASSLGTTKETQYFGPGTRLLVL.

The J gene is TRBJ1-1, the V gene TRBV6-5, with D unresolved. The CDR3 sequence is 16 residues long. The V end was cut by 4 bases, the J end by 4 bases, with 19 bases between. Germline V lookup: CDR1 MNHEY, CDR2 SVGAGI. CDR3 protein: CASSSHGPRSATEAFF. The CDR3 bases are TGTGCCAGCAGTTCCCATGGTCCGAGGTCCGCCACTGAAGCTTTCTTT.

The chain recombines TRBV19 with TRBJ2-3, with 12 bases matching TRBD1. This CDR3 comprises 14 residues. Germline V gene sequence: CDR1 LNHDA, CDR2 SQIVND (reference sequence). Trimming removed 6 bases from V and 6 bases from J; junction bases left unmatched: 4. CDR3: CASRPGQGADTQYF. For the CDR3, the DNA is TGTGCCAGTAGACCGGGACAGGGGGCGGATACGCAGTATTTT.